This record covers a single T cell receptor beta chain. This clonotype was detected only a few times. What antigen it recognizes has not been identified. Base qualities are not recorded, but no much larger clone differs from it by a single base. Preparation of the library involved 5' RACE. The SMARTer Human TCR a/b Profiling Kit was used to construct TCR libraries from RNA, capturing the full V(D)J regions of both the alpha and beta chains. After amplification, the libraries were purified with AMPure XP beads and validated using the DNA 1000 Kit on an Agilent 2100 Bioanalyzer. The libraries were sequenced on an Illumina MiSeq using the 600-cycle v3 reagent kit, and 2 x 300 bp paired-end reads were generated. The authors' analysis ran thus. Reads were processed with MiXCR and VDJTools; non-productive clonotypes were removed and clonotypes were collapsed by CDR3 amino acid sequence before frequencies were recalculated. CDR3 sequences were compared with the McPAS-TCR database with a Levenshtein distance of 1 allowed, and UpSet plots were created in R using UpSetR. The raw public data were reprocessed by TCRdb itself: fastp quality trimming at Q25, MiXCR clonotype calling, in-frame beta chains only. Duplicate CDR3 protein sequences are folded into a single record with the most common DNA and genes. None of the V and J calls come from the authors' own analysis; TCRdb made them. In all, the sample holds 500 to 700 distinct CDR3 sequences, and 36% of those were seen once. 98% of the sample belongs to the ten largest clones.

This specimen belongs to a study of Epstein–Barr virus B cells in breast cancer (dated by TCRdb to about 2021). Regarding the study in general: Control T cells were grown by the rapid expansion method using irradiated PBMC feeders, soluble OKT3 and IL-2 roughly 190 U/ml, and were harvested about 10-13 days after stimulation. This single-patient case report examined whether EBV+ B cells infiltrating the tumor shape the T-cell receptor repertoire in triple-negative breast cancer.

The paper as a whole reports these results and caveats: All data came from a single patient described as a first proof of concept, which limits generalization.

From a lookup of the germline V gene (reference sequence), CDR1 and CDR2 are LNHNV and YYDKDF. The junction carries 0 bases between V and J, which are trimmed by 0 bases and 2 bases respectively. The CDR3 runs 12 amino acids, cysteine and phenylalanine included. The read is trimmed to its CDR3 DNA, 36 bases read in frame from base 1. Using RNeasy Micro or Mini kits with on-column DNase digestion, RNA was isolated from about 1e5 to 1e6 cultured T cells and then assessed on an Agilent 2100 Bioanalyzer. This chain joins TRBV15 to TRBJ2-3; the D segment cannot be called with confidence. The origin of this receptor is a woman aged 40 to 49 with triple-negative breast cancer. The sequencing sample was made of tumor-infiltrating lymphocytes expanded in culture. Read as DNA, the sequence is TGTGCCACCAGCAGAGACACAGATACGCAGTATTTT. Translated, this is CATSRDTDTQYF.